These 32 T cell receptor beta chains came from one sample sequenced in a study of control samples from healthy donors and cancer patients (dated by TCRdb to about 2020). Libraries were prepared through the immunoSEQ multiplex PCR assay. TCRdb took over this immuneACCESS table, retaining in-frame rearrangements with V and J assigned. Such tables are incomplete; in checked studies, under half of the missing clones stem from an unresolved V gene, and the remainder is unexplained. The sample table holds around 130,000 clones, of which about 90% were seen once. About two fifths of the sample belongs to the ten largest clones. Sequencing was performed on blood. The receptors here all came from a middle-aged man in good health.

The chain couples TRBV24-1 to TRBJ1-1, with D tentatively TRBD1 (6 bases). CDR1 and CDR2 (germline): KGHDR, SFDVKD. V dropped 3 bases and J dropped 2 bases, with 9 bases sitting between them. The CDR3 extends over 14 amino acids. The CDR3, as DNA: TGTGCCACCAGTGATGGGGGACATAACACTGAAGCTTTCTTT. It specifies CATSDGGHNTEAFF.

The chain employs TRBV2 and TRBJ2-5; TRBD1 agrees at 7 bases. Germline V gives CDR1 SNHLY, CDR2 FYNNEI. The CDR3 covers 14 residues. The J segment lost 5 bases and the V segment lost 7 bases, leaving 10 bases of the junction unmatched. In DNA form, the CDR3 reads TGTGCCAGCAAATTGGTGACAGGGAAGGAGACCCAGTACTTC. Its translation is CASKLVTGKETQYF.

The chain joins TRBV27 to TRBJ2-7; D is perhaps TRBD1 (6 bases). CDR3 length: 15 amino acids. V was clipped by 0 bases and J by 2 bases, with 11 bases between them. Germline V gives CDR1 MNHEY, CDR2 SMNVEV (reference sequence). The CDR3 DNA reads as TGTGCCAGCAGTTTATCACAGGGAACCCCCTACGAGCAGTACTTC. Translated: CASSLSQGTPYEQYF.

This chain uses TRBV5-6 with TRBJ2-3, with 7 bases lining up with TRBD1. The CDR3 covers 16 residues. After removal of 1 base from V and 1 base from J, the junction contained 6 bases not matched to a gene. Germline CDR1 is SGHDT and CDR2 is YYEEEE. DNA of the CDR3: TGTGCCAGCAGCTTGTCCCCCACAGGGGGCACAGATACGCAGTATTTT. Protein: CASSLSPTGGTDTQYF.

The chain links TRBV5-6 to TRBJ1-2; the match to TRBD1 covers 10 bases. CDR1 is SGHDT, CDR2 YYEEEE, per germline. There are 14 residues in the CDR3. The V gene end was trimmed by 4 bases and the J gene end by 4 bases; junction bases not matched to a gene: 4. The CDR3 sequence: CASSPGTGAYGYTF. For the CDR3, the DNA is TGTGCCAGCAGCCCCGGGACAGGGGCCTATGGCTACACCTTC.

The rearrangement uses TRBV5-1 and TRBJ1-1, with D hard to call. CDR3 size: 14 residues. Between the trimmed V and J ends, which lost 4 bases and 3 bases, there was a span of 13 bases. Germline CDR1 is SGHRS and CDR2 is YFSETQ. The CDR3, as DNA: TGCGCCAGCAGCGCCGGGTCTCGGGACACTGAAGCTTTCTTT. This sequence encodes CASSAGSRDTEAFF.

The rearrangement joins TRBV5-4 to TRBJ2-5, with D possibly being TRBD1 (6 bases). Germline lookup yields CDR1 SGHNT and CDR2 YYREEE (reference sequence). The CDR3 contains 16 residues. Trimming pared 4 bases from V and 6 bases from J, leaving 22 bases between. CDR3 region: CASSLPGGGPVKTQYF. The CDR3 DNA follows: TGTGCCAGCAGCCTCCCGGGTGGGGGCCCGGTGAAGACCCAGTACTTC.

The V call is TRBV4-2, the J call TRBJ2-2, with TRBD2 matching 10 bases. The CDR3 contains 17 residues. Losses at the gene ends were 1 base for V and 5 bases for J; bases not matched to a gene: 7. Looked up from germline, CDR1 is LGHNA and CDR2 is YNFKEQ. CDR3 region: CASSQASGGAITGELFF. CDR3 nucleotides: TGTGCCAGCAGCCAAGCAAGCGGGGGGGCCATAACCGGGGAGCTGTTTTTT.

V is TRBV5-5 and J is TRBJ1-2; TRBD1 aligns across 9 bases. The germline V gene has CDR1 SGHKS and CDR2 YYEKEE (reference sequence). The CDR3 contains 14 residues. V lost 4 bases to trimming and J lost 3 bases; unmatched junction nucleotides: 4. The CDR3 loop reads CASSPWTGDYGYTF. CDR3 in DNA: TGTGCCAGCAGCCCGTGGACAGGGGACTATGGCTACACCTTC.

This chain connects TRBV18 to TRBJ2-7; D is perhaps TRBD1 (5 bases). Germline V gene data show CDR1 as KGHSH and CDR2 as LQKENI. V shed 2 bases and J shed 3 bases, with 11 bases lying between them. The CDR3 consists of 14 residues. CDR3 sequence: CASSPDTGLYEQYF. The CDR3 bases are TGTGCCAGCTCACCAGATACAGGCCTCTACGAGCAGTACTTC.

V gene TRBV9 combines with J gene TRBJ1-2; possibly TRBD1 for D (5 bases). Germline-derived CDR1 and CDR2 are SGDLS and YYNGEE. Trimming pared 3 bases from V and 8 bases from J, leaving 11 bases between. CDR3 size: 12 residues. CDR3 region: CASSGDEIGYTF. CDR3 bases: TGTGCCAGCAGCGGGGACGAGATAGGCTACACCTTC.

J is TRBJ1-4 and V is TRBV30, with D uncertain. The germline gives CDR1 GTSNPN, CDR2 SVGIG (reference sequence). This CDR3 comprises 12 residues. V shed 2 bases and J shed 4 bases, with 5 bases lying between them. The CDR3 DNA is TGTGCCTGGAGTCGCGGTAATGAAAAACTGTTTTTT. It translates to CAWSRGNEKLFF.

The chain employs TRBV5-1 and TRBJ1-1, with a possible D match to TRBD1 (5 bases). Germline CDR1 reads SGHRS; CDR2 reads YFSETQ. V was cut by 4 bases and J by 8 bases, with 12 bases left in between. There are 12 residues in the CDR3. The CDR3 bases are TGCGCCAGCAGCAGGGGAGTTTCCGAAGCTTTCTTT. Translation gives CASSRGVSEAFF.

The chain combines TRBV5-1 with TRBJ2-3; 7 positions match TRBD2. Trimming at V came to 2 bases and at J to 2 bases, leaving 5 bases not matched to a gene. The length of the CDR3 is 15 residues. CDR1 and CDR2 (germline): SGHRS, YFSETQ. The CDR3 coding sequence is TGCGCCAGCAGCTTCAGCGGGGATTCCACAGATACGCAGTATTTT. It translates to CASSFSGDSTDTQYF. The full variable domain, in which reference TRBV5-1 and TRBJ2-3 provide the parts outside the CDR3, is KAGVTQTPRYLIKTRGQQVTLSCSPISGHRSVSWYQQTPGQGLQFLFEYFSETQRNKGNFPGRFSGRQFSNSRSEMNVSTLELGDSALYLCASSFSGDSTDTQYFGPGTRLTVL.

The chain has TRBV19 and TRBJ1-2; 7 bases map to TRBD1. Germline lookup yields CDR1 LNHDA and CDR2 SQIVND (reference sequence). The CDR3 is 14 residues long. The trim removed 1 base at V and 6 bases at J, leaving 5 bases unmatched. CDR3 amino acids: CASSIVGGGNGYTF. CDR3 nucleotides: TGTGCCAGTAGTATAGTCGGAGGGGGCAATGGCTACACCTTC.

This sequence joins TRBV19 and TRBJ1-5, with unresolved D. This CDR3 is built from 14 residues. The germline V and J ends were trimmed by 5 bases and 5 bases, with 13 bases remaining between them. Germline assignment: CDR1 LNHDA and CDR2 SQIVND (reference sequence). In DNA, the CDR3 is TGTGCCAGTAGTCGGACGGGTTCTCATCAGCCCCAGCATTTT. Protein product: CASSRTGSHQPQHF.

The V gene is TRBV27, the J gene TRBJ1-2, with 7 bases matching TRBD1. Germline V gene lookup returns CDR1 MNHEY and CDR2 SMNVEV (reference sequence). The CDR3 runs to 14 residues. The V and J ends lost 6 bases and 4 bases, in that order; junction bases with no gene match: 8. The CDR3 sequence: CASSLRQGGYGYTF. The CDR3 region has the DNA TGTGCCAGCAGCCTTCGACAGGGTGGCTATGGCTACACCTTC.

This chain links TRBV30 with TRBJ1-4; weak D call: TRBD1 (5 bases). With 1 base removed from V and 3 bases from J, the gap between germline ends came to 15 bases. In germline, CDR1 is GTSNPN, CDR2 SVGIG (reference sequence). The CDR3 contains 16 residues. CDR3 protein: CAWSGQGGAANEKLFF. Here the CDR3 DNA reads TGTGCCTGGAGTGGGCAGGGCGGTGCGGCTAATGAAAAACTGTTTTTT.

CDR3 sequence reads: CASRGQGVYEQYF. In nucleotides, the CDR3 is TGTGCCAGCAGAGGACAGGGGGTCTACGAGCAGTACTTC. The chain uses TRBV25-1 and TRBJ2-7; 10 nucleotides line up with TRBD1. The V and J ends lost 6 bases and 3 bases, in that order; junction bases with no gene match: 2. The germline V gene encodes CDR1 MGHDK and CDR2 SYGVNS. This CDR3 comprises 13 residues.

The chain joins TRBV2 to TRBJ2-1; TRBD2 agrees at 10 bases. V shed 6 bases, J shed 8 bases, and the junction held 7 bases outside the gene matches. This CDR3 region has 14 residues. Per germline, CDR1 SNHLY and CDR2 FYNNEI. Here the CDR3 DNA reads TGTGCCAGCAGATCCAGCGGGGGGGCGGATGAGCAGTTCTTC. Its protein product is CASRSSGGADEQFF.

The chain recombines TRBV6-5 with TRBJ2-3; D remains ambiguous. The germline gives CDR1 MNHEY, CDR2 SVGAGI. This CDR3 has 11 amino acids. V was trimmed by 6 bases and J by 0 bases, leaving 1 base between them. The CDR3 DNA sequence: TGTGCCAGCAGCAGCACAGATACGCAGTATTTT. Translating gives CASSSTDTQYF.

The chain joins TRBV15 to TRBJ1-4; no clear D gene. The CDR3 sequence is 15 residues long. The V and J ends lost 0 bases and 5 bases respectively, with 10 bases between them. Germline V CDR1 and CDR2: LNHNV, YYDKDF (reference sequence). The CDR3 sequence: CATSRDGKGNEKLFF. The CDR3 nucleotides read TGTGCCACCAGCAGAGATGGGAAAGGGAATGAAAAACTGTTTTTT.

The CDR3, as DNA: TGTGCCACCAGCAGCTCTAGGGGGCCTAATCAGCCCCAGCATTTT. Protein sequence: CATSSSRGPNQPQHF. J is TRBJ1-5 and V is TRBV15, with 7 bases identical to TRBD1. Germline-derived CDR1 and CDR2 are LNHNV and YYDKDF (reference sequence). J lost 4 bases, V lost 3 bases, and 6 bases had no gene match. This CDR3 comprises 15 residues. Combining the CDR3 with reference TRBV15 and TRBJ1-5 gives the whole variable domain DAMVIQNPRYQVTQFGKPVTLSCSQTLNHNVMYWYQQKSSQAPKLLFHYYDKDFNNEADTPDNFQSRRPNTSFCFLDIRSPGLGDTAMYLCATSSSRGPNQPQHFGDGTRLSIL.

The chain employs TRBV6-5 and TRBJ2-2, with 8 bases matching TRBD1. The germline V gene encodes CDR1 MNHEY and CDR2 SVGAGI. Trimming took 5 bases from V and 3 from J; bases not matched to a gene: 2. The CDR3 length is 14 residues. This chain's CDR3 is CASSRQGHTGELFF. Written as DNA, the CDR3 is TGTGCCAGCAGTAGACAGGGGCACACCGGGGAGCTGTTTTTT.

CDR3 nucleotide sequence: TGTGCCAGCAGCCCAACAGGGATTGGGACCGGGGAGCTGTTTTTT. This translates into CASSPTGIGTGELFF. The chain combines TRBV11-3 with TRBJ2-2, with D possibly matching TRBD1 (6 bases). The ends were cut back, 5 bases at V and 5 bases at J, with 15 bases in the middle. The CDR3 extends over 15 amino acids. Germline-derived CDR1 and CDR2 are SGHNT and YENEEA. The full variable domain, its missing parts supplied by reference TRBV11-3 and TRBJ2-2, is EAGVVQSPRYKIIEKKQPVAFWCNPISGHNTLYWYLQNLGQGPELLIRYENEEAVDDSQLPKDRFSAERLKGVDSTLKIQPAELGDSAVYLCASSPTGIGTGELFFGEGSRLTVL.

The CDR3 sequence is CASSYDRASGNTIYF. The CDR3 bases are TGTGCCAGCAGTTATGACAGAGCCTCTGGAAACACCATATATTTT. The chain uses TRBV6-5 and TRBJ1-3, with a possible D match to TRBD1 (5 bases). This CDR3 spans 15 amino acids. Germline V gene sequence: CDR1 MNHEY, CDR2 SVGAGI. Trimming left V 3 bases short and J 0 bases short, with 9 bases between.

This chain links TRBV6-1 with TRBJ2-3; tentatively, D is TRBD1 (5 bases). V was trimmed by 2 bases and J by 1 base, leaving 10 bases between them. This CDR3 is built from 15 residues. Germline V gives CDR1 MNHNS, CDR2 SASEGT. The CDR3 DNA is TGTGCCAGCAGTGAACAGGGATTGCGCACAGATACGCAGTATTTT. It yields the protein CASSEQGLRTDTQYF.

The CDR3 loop reads CASSLRRGPYEQYF. DNA of the CDR3: TGTGCCAGCAGCCTTCGGAGGGGACCCTACGAGCAGTACTTC. The V and J genes are TRBV7-8 and TRBJ2-7, with D tentatively TRBD2 (6 bases). In germline, CDR1 is SGHVS, CDR2 FQNEAQ. This CDR3 has 14 residues. Trimming left V 5 bases short and J 2 bases short, with 13 bases between. The whole variable domain, remainder taken from reference TRBV7-8 and TRBJ2-7, is GAGVSQSPRYKVAKRGQDVALRCDPISGHVSLFWYQQALGQGPEFLTYFQNEAQLDKSGLPSDRFFAERPEGSVSTLKIQRTQQEDSAVYLCASSLRRGPYEQYFGPGTRLTVT.

The chain is built from TRBV6-6 and TRBJ1-5; D may be TRBD1 (6 bases). The V end was cut by 4 bases, the J end by 2 bases, with 12 bases between. This CDR3 has 15 residues. Germline V gene sequence: CDR1 MNHNY, CDR2 SVGAGI (reference sequence). CDR3 nucleotides: TGTGCCAGCAGTTTATTCCGACAGGGCAATCAGCCCCAGCATTTT. This encodes CASSLFRQGNQPQHF.

This rearrangement joins TRBV10-2 to TRBJ1-1, with D unresolved. The V end was cut by 4 bases, the J end by 0 bases, with 6 bases between. Germline V gene data show CDR1 as WSHSY and CDR2 as SAAADI. The CDR3 contains 13 residues. The CDR3 DNA reads as TGCGCCAGCAGTGGCGGTGTGAACACTGAAGCTTTCTTT. Translated, it gives CASSGGVNTEAFF.

The chain couples TRBV9 to TRBJ1-1; D may be TRBD1 (5 bases). Trimming pared 3 bases from V and 0 bases from J, leaving 21 bases between. This CDR3 contains 18 residues. CDR1 SGDLS and CDR2 YYNGEE come from the germline V gene. CDR3 bases: TGTGCCAGCAGCGCCTTCGGCGGGACTGCGGCTATGAACACTGAAGCTTTCTTT. Translation: CASSAFGGTAAMNTEAFF.

This sequence joins TRBV5-5 and TRBJ2-5; 12 bases match TRBD1. Germline assignment: CDR1 SGHKS and CDR2 YYEKEE (reference sequence). V shed 3 bases and J 5 bases; nucleotides not matched to a gene: 2. The CDR3 consists of 14 residues. The CDR3 DNA reads as TGTGCCAGCAGCTGGGACAGGGGGCGGGAGACCCAGTACTTC. Its translation: CASSWDRGRETQYF.